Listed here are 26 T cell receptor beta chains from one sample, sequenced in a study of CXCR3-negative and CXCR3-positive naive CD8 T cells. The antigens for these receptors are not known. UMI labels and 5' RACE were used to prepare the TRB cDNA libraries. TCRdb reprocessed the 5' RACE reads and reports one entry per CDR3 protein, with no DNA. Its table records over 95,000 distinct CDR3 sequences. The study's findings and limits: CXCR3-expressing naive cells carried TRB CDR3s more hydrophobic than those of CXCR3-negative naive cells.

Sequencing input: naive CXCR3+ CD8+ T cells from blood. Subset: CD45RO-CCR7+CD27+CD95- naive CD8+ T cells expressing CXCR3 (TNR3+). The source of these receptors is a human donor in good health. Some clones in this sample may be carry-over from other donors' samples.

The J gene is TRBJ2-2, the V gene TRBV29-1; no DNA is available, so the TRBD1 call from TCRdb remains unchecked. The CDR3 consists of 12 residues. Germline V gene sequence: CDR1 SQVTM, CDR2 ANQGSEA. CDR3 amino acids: CSVIRETGELFF.

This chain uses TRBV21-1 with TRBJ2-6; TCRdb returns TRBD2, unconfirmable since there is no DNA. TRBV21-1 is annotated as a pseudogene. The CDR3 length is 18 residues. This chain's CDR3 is CASSPRRWAFSGANVLTF.

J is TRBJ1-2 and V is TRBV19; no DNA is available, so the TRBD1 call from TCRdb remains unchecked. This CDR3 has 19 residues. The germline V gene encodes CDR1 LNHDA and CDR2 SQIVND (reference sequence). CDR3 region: CASSIFEISRDRVLRGYTF.

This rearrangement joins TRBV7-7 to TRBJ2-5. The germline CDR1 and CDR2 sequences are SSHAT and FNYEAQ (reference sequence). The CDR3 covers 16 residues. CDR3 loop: CASSPGTLGTQETQYF.

The CDR3 loop reads CASSQERQGWDTGELFF. This chain uses TRBV4-3 with TRBJ2-2; TCRdb reports TRBD1, a call that lacks DNA to check it against. Germline loops: CDR1 LGHNA, CDR2 YSLEER. CDR3 length: 17 residues.

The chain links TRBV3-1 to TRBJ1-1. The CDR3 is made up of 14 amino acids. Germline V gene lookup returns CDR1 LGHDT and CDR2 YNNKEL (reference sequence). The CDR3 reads CASSQGVYYTEAFF. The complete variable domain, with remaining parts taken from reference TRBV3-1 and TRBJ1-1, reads DTAVSQTPKYLVTQMGNDKSIKCEQNLGHDTMYWYKQDSKKFLKIMFSYNNKELIINETVPNRFSPKSPDKAHLNLHINSLELGDSAVYFCASSQGVYYTEAFFGQGTRLTVV.

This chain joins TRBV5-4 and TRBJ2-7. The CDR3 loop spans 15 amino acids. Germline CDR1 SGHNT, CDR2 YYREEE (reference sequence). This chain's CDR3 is CASSYRTISSYEQYF.

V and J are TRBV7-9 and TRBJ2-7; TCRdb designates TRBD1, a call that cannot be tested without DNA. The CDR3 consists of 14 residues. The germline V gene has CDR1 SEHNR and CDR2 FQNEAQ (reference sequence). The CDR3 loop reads CASSLAGQAYEQYF.

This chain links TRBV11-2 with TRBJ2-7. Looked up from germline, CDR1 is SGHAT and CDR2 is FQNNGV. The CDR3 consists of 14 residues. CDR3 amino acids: CASSLGGTYYEQYF.

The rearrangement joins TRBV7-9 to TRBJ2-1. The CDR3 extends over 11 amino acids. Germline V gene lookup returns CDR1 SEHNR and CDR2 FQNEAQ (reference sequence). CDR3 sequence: CASSLSGWQFF. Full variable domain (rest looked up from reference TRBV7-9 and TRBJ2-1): DTGVSQNPRHKITKRGQNVTFRCDPISEHNRLYWYRQTLGQGPEFLTYFQNEAQLEKSRLLSDRFSAERPKGSFSTLEIQRTEQGDSAMYLCASSLSGWQFFGPGTRLTVL.

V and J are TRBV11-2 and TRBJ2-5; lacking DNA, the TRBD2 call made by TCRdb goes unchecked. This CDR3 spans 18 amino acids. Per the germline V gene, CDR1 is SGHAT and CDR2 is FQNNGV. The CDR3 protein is CASSLAPDLLASQKTQYF.

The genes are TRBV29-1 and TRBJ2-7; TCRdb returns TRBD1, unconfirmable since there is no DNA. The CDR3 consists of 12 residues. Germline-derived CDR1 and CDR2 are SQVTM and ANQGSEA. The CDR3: CSVETASYEQYF.

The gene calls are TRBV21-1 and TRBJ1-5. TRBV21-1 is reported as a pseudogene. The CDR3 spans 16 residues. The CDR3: CASSNAGPESCQPQHF.

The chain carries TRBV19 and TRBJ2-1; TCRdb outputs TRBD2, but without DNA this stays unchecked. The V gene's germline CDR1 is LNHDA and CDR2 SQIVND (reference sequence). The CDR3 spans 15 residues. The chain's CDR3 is CASGTLAYSYNEQFF.

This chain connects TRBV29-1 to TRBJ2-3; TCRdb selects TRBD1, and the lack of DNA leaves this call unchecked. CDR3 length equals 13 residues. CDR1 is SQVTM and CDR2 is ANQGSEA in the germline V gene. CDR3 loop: CSADPGGGDTQYF.

The chain's CDR3 is CASSTADRVYTNEKLFF. The chain carries TRBV7-9 and TRBJ1-4; the D call of TRBD1 rests on TCRdb alone, since no DNA is present to check it. This CDR3 comprises 17 residues. CDR1 and CDR2 (germline): SEHNR, FQNEAQ (reference sequence).

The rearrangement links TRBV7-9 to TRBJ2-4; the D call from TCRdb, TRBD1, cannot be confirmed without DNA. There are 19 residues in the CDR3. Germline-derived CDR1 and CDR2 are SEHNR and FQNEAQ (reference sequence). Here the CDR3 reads CASSPRLDRSAKFPNIQYF.

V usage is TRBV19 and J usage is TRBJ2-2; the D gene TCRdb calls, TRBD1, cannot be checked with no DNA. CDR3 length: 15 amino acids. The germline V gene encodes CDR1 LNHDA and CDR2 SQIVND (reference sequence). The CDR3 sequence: CASRQGLMDTGELFF.

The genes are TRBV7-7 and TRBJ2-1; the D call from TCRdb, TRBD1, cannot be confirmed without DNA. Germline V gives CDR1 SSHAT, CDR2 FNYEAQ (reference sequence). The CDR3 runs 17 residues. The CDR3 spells CASSPIIQGAASGEQFF.

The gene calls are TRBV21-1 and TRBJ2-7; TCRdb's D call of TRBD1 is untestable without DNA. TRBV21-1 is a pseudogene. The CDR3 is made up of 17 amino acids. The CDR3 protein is CASSNDTRDRGQYEQYF.

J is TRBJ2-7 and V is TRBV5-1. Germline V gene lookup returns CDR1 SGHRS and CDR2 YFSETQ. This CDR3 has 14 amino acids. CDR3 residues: CASSLLTPGLEQYF. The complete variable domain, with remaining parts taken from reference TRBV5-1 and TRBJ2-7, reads KAGVTQTPRYLIKTRGQQVTLSCSPISGHRSVSWYQQTPGQGLQFLFEYFSETQRNKGNFPGRFSGRQFSNSRSEMNVSTLELGDSALYLCASSLLTPGLEQYFGPGTRLTVT.

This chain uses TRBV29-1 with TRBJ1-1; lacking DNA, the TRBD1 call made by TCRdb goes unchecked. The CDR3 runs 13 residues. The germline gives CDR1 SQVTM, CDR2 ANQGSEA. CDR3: CSARQTLNTEAFF.

This CDR3 is CASAPLGGTPGLAGNEQFF. This chain joins TRBV6-6 and TRBJ2-1; the D gene TCRdb calls, TRBD2, cannot be checked with no DNA. CDR3 length: 19 residues. Germline assignment: CDR1 MNHNY and CDR2 SVGAGI (reference sequence).

The CDR3 sequence is CASSRQYEQYF. The chain carries TRBV28 and TRBJ2-7. Germline values: CDR1 MDHEN, CDR2 SYDVKM. There are 11 residues in the CDR3.

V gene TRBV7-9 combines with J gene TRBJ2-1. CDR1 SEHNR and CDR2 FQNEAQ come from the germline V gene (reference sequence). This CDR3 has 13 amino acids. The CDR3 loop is CASSPPAVNEQFF.

Here the CDR3 reads CASSQEWGGLAGMNTGELFF. The rearrangement uses TRBV4-3 and TRBJ2-2; TCRdb's D call, TRBD2, is unchecked because there is no DNA. The CDR3 is 20 amino acids. Per germline, CDR1 LGHNA and CDR2 YSLEER.